The 13 T cell receptor beta chains below come from one sample, sequenced in a study of blood T cell repertoires in COVID-19 (TCRdb year 2020). Library preparation used the immunoSEQ multiplex PCR assay. Here the immuneACCESS table is served through TCRdb, limited to in-frame sequences with V and J called. Missing clones are a known gap in these copies; in checked studies unresolved V genes cover under half, and the rest lacks a known reason. Recorded for this sample are around 260,000 clones; 84% of them occurred a single time. The ten largest account for about 4% of the sample. Sequencing was carried out using PBMCs or T cells enriched from blood (not recorded which). Every receptor here comes from a man aged 25 to 40 with acute COVID-19.

The chain joins TRBV6-5 to TRBJ1-2, with 7 bases lining up with TRBD1. V was clipped by 11 bases and J by 2 bases; unmatched bases: 8. Germline-derived CDR1 and CDR2 are MNHEY and SVGAGI. The CDR3 has 13 residues. The CDR3 spells CALNPTGNYGYTF. The DNA for the CDR3 is TGTGCCCTAAACCCGACAGGGAACTATGGCTACACCTTC.

The chain carries TRBV5-1 and TRBJ2-5, with 7 positions matching TRBD1. Germline-derived CDR1 and CDR2 are SGHRS and YFSETQ. The CDR3 is 15 residues long. The junction had 6 bases not matched to a gene; V was cut back by 2 bases and J by 2 bases. CDR3 sequence: CASSLSPGQQETQYF. The DNA of the CDR3 is TGCGCCAGCAGCTTATCCCCGGGACAGCAAGAGACCCAGTACTTC. Combining the CDR3 with reference TRBV5-1 and TRBJ2-5 gives the whole variable domain KAGVTQTPRYLIKTRGQQVTLSCSPISGHRSVSWYQQTPGQGLQFLFEYFSETQRNKGNFPGRFSGRQFSNSRSEMNVSTLELGDSALYLCASSLSPGQQETQYFGPGTRLLVL.

Concerning this clone: Mismatch with germline at one junction end may stem from a read error. The chain employs TRBV5-1 and TRBJ2-1, with D perhaps matching TRBD2 (6 bases). CDR3 length equals 13 residues. The germline gives CDR1 SGHRS, CDR2 YFSETQ. Here the CDR3 reads CASSLGTFNEQFF. The CDR3 DNA reads as TGTGCCAGCAGCTTGGGGACTTTCAATGAGCAGTTCTTC.

The chain uses TRBV7-2 and TRBJ1-5; D is perhaps TRBD1 (5 bases). Germline CDR1 reads SGHTA; CDR2 reads FQGNSA. The germline V and J ends were trimmed by 1 base and 7 bases, with 11 bases remaining between them. The CDR3 consists of 14 residues. The CDR3 sequence: CASSLVAGRQPQHF. CDR3 in DNA: TGTGCCAGCAGCTTAGTGGCAGGGCGGCAGCCCCAGCATTTT.

The rearrangement joins TRBV13 to TRBJ1-1; the D gene is possibly TRBD1 (5 bases). V shed 1 base and J shed 1 base, with 13 bases lying between them. From germline, CDR1 is PRHDT and CDR2 FYEKMQ (reference sequence). The CDR3 sequence is 16 residues long. The CDR3 bases are TGTGCCAGCAGCTTAGTAGCGGGGGGGAAGAACACTGAAGCTTTCTTT. Its translation: CASSLVAGGKNTEAFF. The complete variable domain, with remaining parts taken from reference TRBV13 and TRBJ1-1, reads AAGVIQSPRHLIKEKRETATLKCYPIPRHDTVYWYQQGPGQDPQFLISFYEKMQSDKGSIPDRFSAQQFSDYHSELNMSSLELGDSALYFCASSLVAGGKNTEAFFGQGTRLTVV.

The chain combines TRBV5-4 with TRBJ1-2; TRBD1 matches at 8 bases. V gave up 6 bases and J gave up 12 bases; unmatched junction bases: 13. Germline V lookup: CDR1 SGHNT, CDR2 YYREEE (reference sequence). CDR3 size: 13 residues. DNA for the CDR3: TGTGCCAGCACCCTTTCGGACAGGGCCTCCCACACCTTC. It specifies CASTLSDRASHTF. Drawing the rest from reference TRBV5-4 and TRBJ1-2, the complete variable domain is ETGVTQSPTHLIKTRGQQVTLRCSSQSGHNTVSWYQQALGQGPQFIFQYYREEENGRGNFPPRFSGLQFPNYSSELNVNALELDDSALYLCASTLSDRASHTFGSGTRLTVV.

The V and J genes are TRBV6-2 or TRBV6-3 and TRBJ2-3; perhaps TRBD1 as D (8 bases). Trimming took 2 bases from V and 3 from J, leaving 21 bases between them. Germline V gene lookup returns CDR1 MNHEY and CDR2 SVGEGT. The CDR3 consists of 18 residues. The CDR3 nucleotides are TGTGCCAGCAGTTACGAGCGGGGCAGGGGGCTGGTAACAGATACGCAGTATTTT. This gives the protein CASSYERGRGLVTDTQYF.

The CDR3 DNA reads TGTGCCAGTATGGTTCGGGCAGGGAGGGCCAAAAACATTCAGTACTTC. Amino acids: CASMVRAGRAKNIQYF. This sequence joins TRBV19 and TRBJ2-4; D might be TRBD2 (6 bases). Germline V gene sequence: CDR1 LNHDA, CDR2 SQIVND (reference sequence). V lost 7 bases and J lost 1, with 17 bases in between. There are 16 residues in the CDR3.

This clone was observed once. The gene calls are TRBV6-5 and TRBJ2-1, with D hard to call. Germline CDR1 and CDR2: MNHEY and SVGAGI. The CDR3 contains 16 residues. V gave up 0 bases and J gave up 3 bases, with 12 bases separating them. DNA of the CDR3: TGTGCCAGCAGTTACTCAGGCGTACAGAACTACAATGAGCAGTTCTTC. Its protein is CASSYSGVQNYNEQFF.

The chain joins TRBV6-1 to TRBJ2-5, with 7 nucleotides matching TRBD2. The V gene end was trimmed by 2 bases and the J gene end by 2 bases; junction bases not matched to a gene: 8. The CDR3 is made up of 16 amino acids. CDR1 and CDR2 (germline): MNHNS, SASEGT. The CDR3 DNA is TGTGCCAGCAGTGAAAGGTGGGGGGGTCCGCAAGAGACCCAGTACTTC. As protein: CASSERWGGPQETQYF.

Details on this clone: Other DNA sequences in this specimen translate into the identical CDR3. The rearrangement joins TRBV28 to TRBJ1-2; TRBD1 aligns across 9 bases. The CDR3 spans 14 residues. V trimming: 5 bases; J trimming: 2 bases; junction bases outside the gene matches: 3. CDR1 is MDHEN, CDR2 SYDVKM, per germline. The CDR3 is CASSGTGKNYGYTF. The CDR3 nucleotides read TGTGCCAGCAGTGGGACAGGGAAGAACTATGGCTACACCTTC.

The J gene is TRBJ2-1, the V gene TRBV11-2, with 11 bases matching TRBD2. This CDR3 spans 15 amino acids. Germline-derived CDR1 and CDR2 are SGHAT and FQNNGV. V lost 5 bases and J lost 5; bases outside the gene matches: 5. CDR3: CASSATSGGHNEQFF. DNA of the CDR3: TGTGCCAGCAGCGCTACTAGCGGGGGCCACAATGAGCAGTTCTTC.

This chain connects TRBV5-4 to TRBJ2-3; the D is unclear. V lost 2 bases and J lost 1, with 11 bases in between. The germline V gene encodes CDR1 SGHNT and CDR2 YYREEE (reference sequence). The CDR3 is 15 residues long. CDR3 sequence: CASSFGLSGTDTQYF. The CDR3 DNA reads as TGTGCCAGCAGCTTTGGGCTTTCCGGCACAGATACGCAGTATTTT. The variable domain in full, completed from reference TRBV5-4 and TRBJ2-3, reads ETGVTQSPTHLIKTRGQQVTLRCSSQSGHNTVSWYQQALGQGPQFIFQYYREEENGRGNFPPRFSGLQFPNYSSELNVNALELDDSALYLCASSFGLSGTDTQYFGPGTRLTVL.